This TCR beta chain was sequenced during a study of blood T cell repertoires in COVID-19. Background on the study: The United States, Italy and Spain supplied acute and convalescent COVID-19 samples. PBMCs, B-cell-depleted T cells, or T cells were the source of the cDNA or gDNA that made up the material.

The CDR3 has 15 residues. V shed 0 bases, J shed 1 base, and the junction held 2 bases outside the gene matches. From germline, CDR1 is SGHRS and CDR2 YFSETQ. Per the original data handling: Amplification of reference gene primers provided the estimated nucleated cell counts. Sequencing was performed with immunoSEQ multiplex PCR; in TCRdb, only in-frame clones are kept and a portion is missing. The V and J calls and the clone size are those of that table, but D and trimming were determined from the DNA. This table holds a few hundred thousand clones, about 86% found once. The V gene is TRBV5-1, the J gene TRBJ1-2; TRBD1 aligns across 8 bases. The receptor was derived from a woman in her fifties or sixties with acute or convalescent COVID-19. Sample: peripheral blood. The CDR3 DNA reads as TGCGCCAGCAGCTTGGGAGACAGGGGTAACTATGGCTACACCTTC. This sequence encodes CASSLGDRGNYGYTF.